This T cell receptor beta chain was profiled in a study of blood T cell repertoires in COVID-19. Study as a whole: Samples came from the United States, Italy and Spain, spanning acute and convalescent COVID-19. Sample material is recorded as cDNA or gDNA derived from T cells, B-cell-depleted T cells, or PBMCs.

The CDR3 extends over 15 amino acids. CDR1 SGHTA and CDR2 FQGNSA come from the germline V gene. V lost 5 bases and J lost 4; bases outside the gene matches: 8. In the authors' methods: Reference gene primer amplification gave nucleated cell count estimates. The table came from immunoSEQ multiplex PCR; TCRdb's copy has only in-frame clones and leaves some out. The D gene and trimming were derived from the DNA, and the V and J assignments and clone size from that table. There are about 36,000 clones in the sample; roughly nine tenths occur only once, and 20% to 25% lies in the top ten. The TCR comes from a man between 60 and 70 years old with acute or convalescent COVID-19. The chain employs TRBV7-2 and TRBJ2-1, with 7 positions matching TRBD1. Sequences were obtained from peripheral blood. The CDR3 sequence is CASSQGQRPYNEQFF. Here the CDR3 DNA reads TGTGCCAGCAGCCAGGGACAGAGACCTTACAATGAGCAGTTCTTC.